The source of this T cell receptor (beta chain) is a study of cytomegalovirus exposure and HLA in healthy donors. Study-wide points: Confirmation in vitro established that a few CMV-associated chains were specific for CMV antigens. Reported performance of the classifier showed diagnosis of cytomegalovirus status with high specificity and sensitivity.

The 120-subject validation cohort, separate from the approximately 670-subject first cohort, included the donors. Here immunoSEQ multiplex PCR was the method, and the copy in TCRdb shows in-frame clones only, minus some. The sample includes around 300,000 clones, approximately 86% of them seen just once. CDR1 and CDR2 from the germline V gene are PRHDT and FYEKMQ (reference sequence). The CDR3 spans 17 residues. Trimming stripped 5 bases from V and 0 bases from J, with 17 bases between. With regard to this clone: Its specificity is not known.

The clonotype was recovered from a man younger than 40 in good health and CMV-seronegative. Sequenced material: PBMCs. The rearrangement links TRBV13 to TRBJ1-5; no reliable D call. CDR3 in DNA: TGTGCCAGCAGCCCCCGGGGTGGGGATCATAGCAATCAGCCCCAGCATTTT. Protein product: CASSPRGGDHSNQPQHF.